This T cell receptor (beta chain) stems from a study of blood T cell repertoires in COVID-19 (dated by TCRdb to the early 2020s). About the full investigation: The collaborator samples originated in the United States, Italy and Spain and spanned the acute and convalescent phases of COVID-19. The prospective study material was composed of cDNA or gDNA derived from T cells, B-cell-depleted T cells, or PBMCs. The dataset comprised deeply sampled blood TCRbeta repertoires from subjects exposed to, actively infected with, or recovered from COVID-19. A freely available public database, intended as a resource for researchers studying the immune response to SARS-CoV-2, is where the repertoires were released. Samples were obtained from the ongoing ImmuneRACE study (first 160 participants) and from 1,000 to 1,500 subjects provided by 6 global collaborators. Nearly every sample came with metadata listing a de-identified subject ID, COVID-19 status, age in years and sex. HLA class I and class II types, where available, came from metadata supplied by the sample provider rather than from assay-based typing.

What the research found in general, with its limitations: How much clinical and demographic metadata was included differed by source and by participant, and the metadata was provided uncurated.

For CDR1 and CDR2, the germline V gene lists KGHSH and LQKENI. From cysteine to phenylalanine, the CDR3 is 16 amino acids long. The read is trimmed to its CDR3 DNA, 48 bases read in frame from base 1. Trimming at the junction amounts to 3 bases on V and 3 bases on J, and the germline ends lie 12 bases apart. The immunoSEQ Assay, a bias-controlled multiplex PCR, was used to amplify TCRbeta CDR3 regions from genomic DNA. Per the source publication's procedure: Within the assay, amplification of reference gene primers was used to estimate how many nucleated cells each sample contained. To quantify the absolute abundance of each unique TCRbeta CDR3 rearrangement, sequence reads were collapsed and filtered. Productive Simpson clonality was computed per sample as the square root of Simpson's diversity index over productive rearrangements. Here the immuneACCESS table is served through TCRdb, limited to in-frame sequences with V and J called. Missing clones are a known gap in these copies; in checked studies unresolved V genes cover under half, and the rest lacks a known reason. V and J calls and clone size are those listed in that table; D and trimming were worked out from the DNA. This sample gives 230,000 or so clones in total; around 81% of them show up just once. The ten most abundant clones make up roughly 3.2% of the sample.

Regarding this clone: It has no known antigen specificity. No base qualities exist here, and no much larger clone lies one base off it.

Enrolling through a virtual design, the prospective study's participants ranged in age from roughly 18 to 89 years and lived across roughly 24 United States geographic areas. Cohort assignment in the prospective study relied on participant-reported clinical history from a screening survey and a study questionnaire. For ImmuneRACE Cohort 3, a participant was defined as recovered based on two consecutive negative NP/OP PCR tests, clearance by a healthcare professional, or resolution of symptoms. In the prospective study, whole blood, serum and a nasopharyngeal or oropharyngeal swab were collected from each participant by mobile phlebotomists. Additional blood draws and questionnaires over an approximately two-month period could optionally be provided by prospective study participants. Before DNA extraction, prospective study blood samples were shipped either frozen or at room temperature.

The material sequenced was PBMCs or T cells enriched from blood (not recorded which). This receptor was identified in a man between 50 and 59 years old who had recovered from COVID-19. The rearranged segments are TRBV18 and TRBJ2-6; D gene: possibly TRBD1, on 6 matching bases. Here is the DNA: TGTGCCAGCTCACCCGGAGGACAGCTTGGGGCCAACGTCCTGACTTTC. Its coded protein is CASSPGGQLGANVLTF.